These 9 T cell receptor beta chains share one sample of origin, sequenced in a study of T-cell reconstitution after alpha-beta-depleted transplantation in children. For TCRbeta, the library was prepared with unique molecular identifiers. TCRdb reprocessed the PCR reads via MiXCR and lists one record per CDR3 protein. The data contain 450,000 to 500,000 distinct CDR3 sequences, about an eighth of them singletons. The material was PBMCs from the stem cell graft donor, obtained from the stem cell graft. The source of these receptors is a human donor who donated a stem cell graft to a child with combined immunodeficiency.

CDR3 bases: TGTGCCAGCACCAAAGGGATAACAGGGTGGACCGGGGAGCTGTTTTTT. Translating it yields CASTKGITGWTGELFF. The chain combines TRBV9 with TRBJ2-2, with D possibly TRBD1 on 6 matching bases. Germline CDR1 and CDR2: SGDLS and YYNGEE. This CDR3 is 16 amino acids long. Deletions cut 6 bases from V and 5 bases from J, with 20 bases between. Full variable domain (rest looked up from reference TRBV9 and TRBJ2-2): DSGVTQTPKHLITATGQRVTLRCSPRSGDLSVYWYQQSLDQGLQFLIQYYNGEERAKGNILERFSAQQFPDLHSELNLSSLELGDSALYFCASTKGITGWTGELFFGEGSRLTVL.

In its sample, this clonotype was seen many times. This chain connects TRBV29-1 to TRBJ2-7; 12 bases map to TRBD2. V shed 7 bases and J 5 bases; nucleotides not matched to a gene: 9. Germline lookup yields CDR1 SQVTM and CDR2 ANQGSEA. There are 14 residues in the CDR3. The CDR3 DNA reads TGCAGCGCTGGACTAGCGGGGAGGCTCCACGAGCAGTACTTC. It translates to CSAGLAGRLHEQYF.

Ten or more counts support this clonotype. The gene calls are TRBV12-3 or TRBV12-4 and TRBJ1-4; D unresolved. The CDR3 has 12 amino acids. The V end lost 5 bases, the J end lost 4 bases, and 5 bases lay between the germline ends. The CDR3 sequence is CASSPYNEKLFF. The CDR3 nucleotides read TGTGCCAGCAGTCCCTATAATGAAAAACTGTTTTTT.

This clonotype was counted many times. The V call is TRBV7-8, the J call TRBJ2-5; D possibly corresponds to TRBD1 (7 bases). CDR3 length: 14 amino acids. Trimming left V 5 bases short and J 0 bases short, with 10 bases between. Germline values: CDR1 SGHVS, CDR2 FQNEAQ. The CDR3 loop reads CASSAGQHQETQYF. CDR3 DNA sequence: TGTGCCAGCAGCGCGGGACAGCACCAAGAGACCCAGTACTTC. The full variable domain, completed using reference TRBV7-8 and TRBJ2-5, is GAGVSQSPRYKVAKRGQDVALRCDPISGHVSLFWYQQALGQGPEFLTYFQNEAQLDKSGLPSDRFFAERPEGSVSTLKIQRTQQEDSAVYLCASSAGQHQETQYFGPGTRLLVL.

The chain employs TRBV5-1 and TRBJ2-1, with 8 bases identical to TRBD2. Germline CDR1 and CDR2: SGHRS and YFSETQ. V lost 5 bases and J lost 1; bases outside the gene matches: 5. CDR3 length equals 15 residues. Here the CDR3 DNA reads TGCGCCAGCAGTTGGGGCGGGGGGTCCTACAATGAGCAGTTCTTC. Translation: CASSWGGGSYNEQFF.

V is TRBV27 and J is TRBJ2-7, with D possibly being TRBD2 (6 bases). The CDR3 is 17 amino acids. V dropped 3 bases and J dropped 3 bases, with 21 bases sitting between them. CDR1 is MNHEY and CDR2 is SMNVEV in the germline V gene (reference sequence). The CDR3 spells CASSFGGCQWCCYEQYF. DNA of the CDR3: TGTGCCAGCAGTTTCGGGGGTTGCCAGTGGTGTTGCTACGAGCAGTACTTC.

This clonotype showed up many times. The genes are TRBV20-1 and TRBJ2-7, with 10 bases identical to TRBD1. The trim removed 5 bases at V and 6 bases at J, leaving 10 bases unmatched. The CDR3 length is 14 residues. Per germline, CDR1 DFQATT and CDR2 SNEGSKA (reference sequence). The CDR3 region is CSASPGQGTSEQYF. The DNA of the CDR3 is TGCAGTGCTTCCCCGGGACAGGGGACCTCCGAGCAGTACTTC.

This clonotype turned up a few times. The V and J genes are TRBV11-2 and TRBJ2-7; 7 bases are a match to TRBD2. Losses at the gene ends were 5 bases for V and 4 bases for J; bases not matched to a gene: 11. The germline V gene encodes CDR1 SGHAT and CDR2 FQNNGV. The CDR3 contains 15 residues. The CDR3 DNA follows: TGTGCCAGCAGCAAGGCGGGTGCGGGAGAGTACGAGCAGTACTTC. As protein: CASSKAGAGEYEQYF.

V is TRBV12-3 or TRBV12-4 and J is TRBJ2-1, with D uncertain. The germline V and J ends were trimmed by 4 bases and 4 bases, with 8 bases remaining between them. The CDR3 runs to 13 residues. The CDR3 nucleotides are TGTGCCAGCAGTTCAAAAGGGTACAATGAGCAGTTCTTC. Protein product: CASSSKGYNEQFF.